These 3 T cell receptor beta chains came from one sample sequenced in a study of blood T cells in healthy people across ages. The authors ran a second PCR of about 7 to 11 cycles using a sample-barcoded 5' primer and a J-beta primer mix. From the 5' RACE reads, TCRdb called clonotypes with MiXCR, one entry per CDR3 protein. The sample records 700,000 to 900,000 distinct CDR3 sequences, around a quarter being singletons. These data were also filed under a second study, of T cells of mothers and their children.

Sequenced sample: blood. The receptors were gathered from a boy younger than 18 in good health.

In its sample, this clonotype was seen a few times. The CDR3: CASSLNSLQGQETQYF. The CDR3 nucleotides are TGTGCCAGCAGCCTAAACTCACTTCAAGGGCAAGAGACCCAGTACTTC. The V gene is TRBV11-2, the J gene TRBJ2-5, with D hard to call. This CDR3 spans 16 amino acids. V was trimmed by 5 bases and J by 2 bases, leaving 18 bases between them. Germline lookup yields CDR1 SGHAT and CDR2 FQNNGV.

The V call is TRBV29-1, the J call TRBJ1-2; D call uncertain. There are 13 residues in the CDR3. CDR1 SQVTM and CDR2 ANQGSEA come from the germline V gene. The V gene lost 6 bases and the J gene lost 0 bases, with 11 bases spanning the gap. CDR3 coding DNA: TGCAGCGTCCTAGGTGGATCTAACTATGGCTACACCTTC. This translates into CSVLGGSNYGYTF.

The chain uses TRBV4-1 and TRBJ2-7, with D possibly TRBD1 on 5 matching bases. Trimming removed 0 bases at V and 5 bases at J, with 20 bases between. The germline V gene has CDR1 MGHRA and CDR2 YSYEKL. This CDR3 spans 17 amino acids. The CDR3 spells CASSQDKGISKADEQYF. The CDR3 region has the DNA TGCGCCAGCAGCCAAGATAAGGGGATCAGTAAAGCCGACGAGCAGTACTTC.